This T cell receptor beta chain was sequenced for a study of blood T cell repertoires in COVID-19. Across the whole study: Acute and convalescent COVID-19 specimens originated in the United States, Italy and Spain. T cells, B-cell-depleted T cells, or PBMCs supplied cDNA or gDNA.

In the original workflow: Estimated nucleated cell counts came from reference gene primer amplification. Clones were sequenced by immunoSEQ multiplex PCR, and TCRdb holds only the in-frame ones, with some missing. The D gene and trimming were derived from the DNA, and the V and J assignments and clone size from that table. Of roughly 75,000 clones listed, roughly 91% are singletons. V was shortened by 4 bases and J by 7 bases, with 6 bases between the two germline ends. In germline, CDR1 is KGHDR, CDR2 SFDVKD. The CDR3 sequence is 12 residues long. The source is a man aged 55 to 70 with acute or convalescent COVID-19. V and J are TRBV24-1 and TRBJ1-4; maybe TRBD1 (5 bases). Specimen: peripheral blood. The CDR3, as DNA: TGTGCCACCAGTGAGCAGGGTGAAAAACTGTTTTTT. Amino acids: CATSEQGEKLFF.